These 25 T cell receptor beta chains originate from one sample sequenced in a study of blood T cell repertoires in COVID-19. Libraries were prepared by immunoSEQ multiplex PCR; TCRdb keeps only in-frame clonotypes and omits some of them. The repertoire holds roughly 150,000 clones, with around four fifths as singletons. The sequencing input was peripheral blood. These receptors originate from a man aged 65 to 85 with acute or convalescent COVID-19.

This sequence joins TRBV10-3 and TRBJ1-1; 7 bases match TRBD1. V gave up 0 bases and J gave up 2 bases; unmatched junction bases: 12. This CDR3 region has 18 residues. The V gene's germline CDR1 is ENHRY and CDR2 SYGVKD. The CDR3 here is CAISESLGMGQTNTEAFF. CDR3 DNA: TGTGCCATCAGTGAGTCCCTTGGGATGGGACAGACTAACACTGAAGCTTTCTTT.

The chain links TRBV24-1 to TRBJ1-1; D gene uncertain. Looked up from germline, CDR1 is KGHDR and CDR2 is SFDVKD. The CDR3 loop spans 12 amino acids. V was cut by 3 bases and J by 5 bases, with 6 bases left in between. The DNA of the CDR3 is TGTGCCACCAGTGATCCGGGGACTGAAGCTTTCTTT. It codes for CATSDPGTEAFF.

The CDR3 here is CASSLDWTGSEQYF. CDR3 nucleotide sequence: TGTGCCAGCAGCTTAGACTGGACAGGGTCCGAGCAGTACTTC. The chain combines TRBV7-9 with TRBJ2-7, with TRBD1 matching 8 bases. Losses at the gene ends were 1 base for V and 6 bases for J; bases not matched to a gene: 5. The germline V gene has CDR1 SEHNR and CDR2 FQNEAQ (reference sequence). The CDR3 is 14 amino acids.

V usage is TRBV29-1 and J usage is TRBJ1-1; the D is unclear. The V and J ends lost 3 bases and 0 bases respectively, with 8 bases between them. CDR1 is SQVTM, CDR2 ANQGSEA, per germline. The CDR3 extends over 13 amino acids. CDR3 protein: CSVDKALNTEAFF. In nucleotides, the CDR3 is TGCAGCGTTGATAAAGCCCTGAACACTGAAGCTTTCTTT.

The chain uses TRBV11-2 and TRBJ2-3; the match to TRBD2 covers 7 bases. CDR1 and CDR2 (germline): SGHAT, FQNNGV. The junction had 6 bases not matched to a gene; V was cut back by 1 base and J by 8 bases. The CDR3 is 14 residues long. CDR3 sequence: CASSLGLAERTQYF. Written as DNA, the CDR3 is TGTGCCAGCAGCTTAGGGCTAGCGGAGCGTACGCAGTATTTT. Based on the CDR3 plus reference TRBV11-2 and TRBJ2-3, the full variable domain is EAGVAQSPRYKIIEKRQSVAFWCNPISGHATLYWYQQILGQGPKLLIQFQNNGVVDDSQLPKDRFSAERLKGVDSTLKIQPAKLEDSAVYLCASSLGLAERTQYFGPGTRLTVL.

V usage is TRBV5-1 and J usage is TRBJ2-1; 8 nucleotides line up with TRBD1. After removal of 5 bases from V and 6 bases from J, the junction contained 7 bases not matched to a gene. Germline-derived CDR1 and CDR2 are SGHRS and YFSETQ. The CDR3 covers 14 residues. DNA for the CDR3: TGCGCCAGCAGTGCGGAGGGACAGGTCAATGAGCAGTTCTTC. It codes for CASSAEGQVNEQFF.

Worth noting for this clone: A much larger clonotype is one base distant, so this may be a read error. The rearrangement joins TRBV5-6 to TRBJ2-2; no firm D call. Germline-derived CDR1 and CDR2 are SGHDT and YYEEEE. Trimming shortened V by 2 bases and J by 1 base, and 3 bases separated the two germline ends. The CDR3 has 13 amino acids. The CDR3 protein is CASSFQNTGELFF. DNA for the CDR3: TGTGCCAGCAGCTTCCAGAACACCGGGGAGCTGTTTTTT.

The chain links TRBV5-1 to TRBJ1-2, with D perhaps TRBD1 (6 bases). This CDR3 spans 15 amino acids. Trimming left V 0 bases short and J 0 bases short, with 9 bases between. The germline gives CDR1 SGHRS, CDR2 YFSETQ. CDR3 nucleotide sequence: TGCGCCAGCAGCTTGGATCAGGGGACTAACTATGGCTACACCTTC. Its translation: CASSLDQGTNYGYTF.

This chain uses TRBV28 with TRBJ2-1, with D perhaps matching TRBD2 (7 bases). The CDR3 runs to 17 residues. V was trimmed by 5 bases and J by 2 bases, leaving 19 bases between them. From germline, CDR1 is MDHEN and CDR2 SYDVKM. CDR3 DNA: TGTGCCAGCAGTGCCTTTGGCGGGGGCCAGGCCTACAATGAGCAGTTCTTC. Translating gives CASSAFGGGQAYNEQFF.

The rearrangement joins TRBV11-2 to TRBJ2-3; D is uncertain. Per the germline V gene, CDR1 is SGHAT and CDR2 is FQNNGV. The CDR3 has 11 amino acids. V was shortened by 5 bases and J by 7 bases, with 7 bases between the two germline ends. CDR3 nucleotide sequence: TGTGCCAGCAGCCAACAGTATACGCAGTATTTT. The encoded protein is CASSQQYTQYF.

The chain employs TRBV5-3 and TRBJ2-6; possibly TRBD2 for D (6 bases). TRBV5-3 is given ORF status, its function remaining uncertain. The germline V and J ends were trimmed by 0 bases and 2 bases, with 9 bases remaining between them. The CDR3 covers 16 residues. The CDR3 spells CARSLVRGTGANVLTF. The CDR3 bases are TGTGCCAGAAGCTTGGTTCGGGGGACTGGGGCCAACGTCCTGACTTTC.

The gene calls are TRBV19 and TRBJ2-7; D is possibly TRBD1 (5 bases). Germline CDR1 is LNHDA and CDR2 is SQIVND (reference sequence). The CDR3 is 13 amino acids. V lost 7 bases to trimming and J lost 1 base, with 11 bases between them. DNA for the CDR3: TGTGCCAGTATTGGGCCAGGGTCCTACGAGCAGTACTTC. This translates into CASIGPGSYEQYF.

The rearrangement uses TRBV28 and TRBJ1-4; 7 nucleotides align to TRBD1. V lost 6 bases and J lost 2; bases outside the gene matches: 9. Germline lookup yields CDR1 MDHEN and CDR2 SYDVKM. This CDR3 has 16 amino acids. The CDR3 sequence: CASSPGGLVTNEKLFF. The DNA of the CDR3 is TGTGCCAGCAGCCCAGGGGGGCTGGTTACTAATGAAAAACTGTTTTTT.

The genes are TRBV7-9 and TRBJ2-2, with D tentatively TRBD1 (6 bases). V lost 3 bases to trimming and J lost 4 bases, with 18 bases between them. The CDR3 is 17 amino acids. Per the germline V gene, CDR1 is SEHNR and CDR2 is FQNEAQ (reference sequence). The chain's CDR3 is CASSFPHTGRGTGELFF. CDR3 sequence (DNA): TGTGCCAGCAGCTTCCCCCACACAGGGCGCGGCACCGGGGAGCTGTTTTTT.

The chain links TRBV5-4 to TRBJ2-5; 8 bases match TRBD1. The germline gives CDR1 SGHNT, CDR2 YYREEE (reference sequence). The CDR3 covers 13 residues. J gave up 4 bases and V 4 bases, and 3 bases lay outside the gene matches. The CDR3 sequence: CASSRTGPETQYF. CDR3 in DNA: TGTGCCAGCAGCAGGACAGGGCCAGAGACCCAGTACTTC. Full variable domain (remainder filled in from reference TRBV5-4 and TRBJ2-5): ETGVTQSPTHLIKTRGQQVTLRCSSQSGHNTVSWYQQALGQGPQFIFQYYREEENGRGNFPPRFSGLQFPNYSSELNVNALELDDSALYLCASSRTGPETQYFGPGTRLLVL.

The J gene is TRBJ1-1, the V gene TRBV15; 7 bases fit TRBD1. Trimming cost V 7 bases and J 0 bases; bases outside gene matches: 5. Germline V CDR1 and CDR2: LNHNV, YYDKDF (reference sequence). The CDR3 consists of 14 residues. CDR3 sequence reads: CATTADRVNTEAFF. The CDR3 DNA reads TGTGCCACCACAGCTGACAGGGTGAACACTGAAGCTTTCTTT.

The CDR3 spells CASRGAGPGEQYF. CDR3 coding DNA: TGTGCCAGCAGGGGAGCGGGTCCCGGCGAGCAGTACTTC. The chain combines TRBV12-3 or TRBV12-4 with TRBJ2-7, with D perhaps TRBD2 (6 bases). V was clipped by 6 bases and J by 6 bases, with 15 bases between them. The CDR3 consists of 13 residues.

This sequence joins TRBV5-1 and TRBJ2-3, with a tentative D call TRBD2 (5 bases). The CDR3 totals 15 residues. V was shortened by 1 base and J by 2 bases, with 11 bases between the two germline ends. Germline V gene data show CDR1 as SGHRS and CDR2 as YFSETQ. CDR3 in amino acids: CASSLMTGITDTQYF. The CDR3 DNA reads as TGCGCCAGCAGCTTGATGACGGGGATCACAGATACGCAGTATTTT.

The chain joins TRBV5-4 to TRBJ2-1; D might be TRBD1 (5 bases). Germline V gives CDR1 SGHNT, CDR2 YYREEE (reference sequence). This CDR3 comprises 11 residues. V shed 4 bases and J shed 9 bases, with 8 bases lying between them. CDR3 residues: CASSRDSEQFF. Written as DNA, the CDR3 is TGTGCCAGCAGCAGAGACAGTGAGCAGTTCTTC.

The rearrangement joins TRBV7-6 to TRBJ2-3; D might be TRBD1 (6 bases). The V and J ends lost 5 bases and 0 bases respectively, with 12 bases between them. CDR3 length: 15 residues. Per the germline V gene, CDR1 is SGHVS and CDR2 is FNYEAQ. The DNA of the CDR3 is TGTGCCAGCAGCCTGATGACAGGTAGCACAGATACGCAGTATTTT. It yields the protein CASSLMTGSTDTQYF.

This chain uses TRBV9 with TRBJ2-1, with a weak D call TRBD2 (6 bases). The CDR3 has 14 residues. Germline-derived CDR1 and CDR2 are SGDLS and YYNGEE. Trimming stripped 3 bases from V and 6 bases from J, with 13 bases between. Here the CDR3 DNA reads TGTGCCAGCAGCGAGACTAGTTACTCCAATGAGCAGTTCTTC. Its translation: CASSETSYSNEQFF.

V is TRBV7-6 and J is TRBJ1-5; D gene unclear. V lost 6 bases, J lost 2 bases, and 14 bases lay in between. The CDR3 has 15 residues. Germline V gene lookup returns CDR1 SGHVS and CDR2 FNYEAQ. CDR3 sequence (DNA): TGTGCCAGCAGTTCCTCGGGGATAGGCAATCAGCCCCAGCATTTT. Its protein is CASSSSGIGNQPQHF.

Remarks on this clone: The same CDR3 can be traced to other DNA sequences in this sample. This chain links TRBV6-5 with TRBJ1-6, with 9 bases that match TRBD1. The CDR3 totals 15 residues. CDR1 and CDR2 from the germline V gene are MNHEY and SVGAGI. With V trimmed by 0 bases and J by 8 bases, 2 bases remained unmatched. This chain's CDR3 is CASSYSRTGDSPLHF. DNA of the CDR3: TGTGCCAGCAGTTACTCCCGGACAGGGGATTCACCCCTCCACTTT.

This chain uses TRBV3-1 (or the pseudogene TRBV3-2) with TRBJ2-5; 9 bases agree with TRBD2. This CDR3 region has 15 residues. Germline trimming cut 1 base from V and 2 bases from J; bases unmatched to any gene: 2. Germline V CDR1 and CDR2: LGHDT, YNNKEL (reference sequence). Written as DNA, the CDR3 is TGTGCCAGCAGCCAAGTTGCGGGGGGGCAAGAGACCCAGTACTTC. Protein: CASSQVAGGQETQYF.

This clone was recorded a few times. J is TRBJ1-6 and V is TRBV19; 10 bases are a match to TRBD1. CDR3 length equals 17 residues. The V gene end was trimmed by 0 bases and the J gene end by 9 bases; junction bases not matched to a gene: 8. Per germline, CDR1 LNHDA and CDR2 SQIVND (reference sequence). The CDR3 sequence is CASSIDPTGQGVSPLHF. CDR3 DNA sequence: TGTGCCAGTAGTATAGATCCCACCGGACAGGGGGTTTCACCCCTCCACTTT.